This TCR beta chain was captured in a study of shared clonotypes between healthy human individuals. Study background: The study used three CD4 naive, three CD4 memory, two CD8 naive and one CD8 memory plate per donor.

This CDR3 has 12 residues. Researchers partitioned CD4+ cells into CD45RA+ naive and CD45RA-negative memory subsets. This table comes from immunoSEQ multiplex PCR, and its TCRdb copy is limited to in-frame clones, with some not included. Of roughly 2 million clones in the sample, about 95% were seen once. The J gene is TRBJ2-7, the V gene TRBV21-1; the table's D gene call, TRBD2, was not cross checked with the DNA. TRBV21-1 has pseudogene status. Sequenced: naive CD4+ T cells sorted from blood. Subset indicated: CD45RA+ positively selected. The source of this sequence is a man younger than 30 in good health. CDR3: CASSKAPGGQYF. In DNA form, the CDR3 reads TGTGCCAGCAGCAAAGCGCCTGGCGGGCAGTACTTC.